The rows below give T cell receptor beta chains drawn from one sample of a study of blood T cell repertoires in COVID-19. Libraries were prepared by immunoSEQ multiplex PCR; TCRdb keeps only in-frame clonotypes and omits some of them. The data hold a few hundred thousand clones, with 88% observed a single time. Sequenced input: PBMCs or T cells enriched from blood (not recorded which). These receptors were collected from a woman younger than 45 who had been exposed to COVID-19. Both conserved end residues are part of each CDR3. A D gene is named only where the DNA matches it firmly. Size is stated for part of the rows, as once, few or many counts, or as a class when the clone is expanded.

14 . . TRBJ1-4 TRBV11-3 TGTGCCAGCAGCTTTACGACGGGGAATGAAAAACTGTTTTTT CASSFTTGNEKLFF
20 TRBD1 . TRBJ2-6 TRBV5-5 TGTGCCAGCAGCCCCAAGTGGGGACAGGGGTCAGGTTCTGGGGCCAACGTCCTGACTTTC CASSPKWGQGSGSGANVLTF
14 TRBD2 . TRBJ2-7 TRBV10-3 TGTGCCATCAGTGTAGCGGGAACCCCCTACGAGCAGTACTTC CAISVAGTPYEQYF
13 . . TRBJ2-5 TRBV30 TGTGCCTGGAGTCGCGGGTACCAAGAGACCCAGTACTTC CAWSRGYQETQYF
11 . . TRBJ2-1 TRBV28 TGTGCCAGCAGTTCCGACGGGAGAGTGTTCTTC CASSSDGRVFF
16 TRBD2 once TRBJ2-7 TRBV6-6 TGTGCCAGCAGTTACACGACTAGCGGGAAACCCTTCGAGCAGTACTTC CASSYTTSGKPFEQYF
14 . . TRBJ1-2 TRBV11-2 TGTGCCAGCAGCCCTAGGTCGGGGAACTATGGCTACACCTTC CASSPRSGNYGYTF
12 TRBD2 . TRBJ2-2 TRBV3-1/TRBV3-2 TGTGCCAGCAGCCACGGGCTAGCGGGAAAGTTTTTT CASSHGLAGKFF
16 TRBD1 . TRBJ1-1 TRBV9 TGTGCCAGCAGCGTAGATCGGAACAGGGGAAACACTGAAGCTTTCTTT CASSVDRNRGNTEAFF
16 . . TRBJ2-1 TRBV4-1 TGCGCCAGCAGCCAGGGCGGGACCGGCACCTACAATGAGCAGTTCTTC CASSQGGTGTYNEQFF
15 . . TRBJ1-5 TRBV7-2 TGTGCCAGCAGCTTCGGGGGGCAGGGCAATCAGCCCCAGCATTTT CASSFGGQGNQPQHF
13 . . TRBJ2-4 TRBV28 TGTGCCAGCAGGGAGGGCCGGAGCGGCATTCAGTACTTC CASREGRSGIQYF
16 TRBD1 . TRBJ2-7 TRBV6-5 TGTGCCAGCAGTTACTCCCCGGGACAGGGGTGGTACGAGCAGTACTTC CASSYSPGQGWYEQYF
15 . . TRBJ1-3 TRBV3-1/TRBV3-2 TGTGCCAGCAGTCGAGCCCGAAGCTCTGGAAACACCATATATTTT CASSRARSSGNTIYF
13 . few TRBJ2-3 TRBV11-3 TGTGCCAGCAGCTTTCTAGGTACAGATACGCAGTATTTT CASSFLGTDTQYF
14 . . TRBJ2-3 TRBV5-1 TGCGCCAGCAGGGCAGGGGGGTCGACAGATACGCAGTATTTT CASRAGGSTDTQYF
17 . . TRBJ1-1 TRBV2 TGTGCCAGCAGTGAAGCTATGGGGCGAACCCTGAACACTGAAGCTTTCTTT CASSEAMGRTLNTEAFF
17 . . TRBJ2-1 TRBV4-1 TGCGCCAGCGGGGGGGCTAGCGAGGGAAGGAAGTACAATGAGCAGTTCTTC CASGGASEGRKYNEQFF
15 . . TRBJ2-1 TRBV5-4 TGTGCCAGCACCCCTCGGGGGCAGGGGGGCGATGAGCAGTTCTTC CASTPRGQGGDEQFF
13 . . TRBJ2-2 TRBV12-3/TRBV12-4 TGTGCCAGCAGTTTAAGGGGGACCGGGGAGCTGTTTTTT CASSLRGTGELFF
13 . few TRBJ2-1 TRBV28 TGTGCCAGCAGCCCTCCACTAGACGGTGAGCAGTTCTTC CASSPPLDGEQFF
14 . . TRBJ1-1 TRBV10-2 TGCGCCAGCAGTGATGCAGGGTCCGGGACTGAAGCTTTCTTT CASSDAGSGTEAFF
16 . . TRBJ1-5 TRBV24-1 TGTGCCACCAGTGATCGATGGGCAGGGGGCAATCAGCCCCAGCATTTT CATSDRWAGGNQPQHF
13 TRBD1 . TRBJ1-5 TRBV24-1 TGTGCCACCACCTCAGGGGGCGATCAGCCCCAGCATTTT CATTSGGDQPQHF
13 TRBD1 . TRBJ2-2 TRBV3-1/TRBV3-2 TGTGCCGCCGGGACAGGGCCAACCGGGGAGCTGTTTTTT CAAGTGPTGELFF
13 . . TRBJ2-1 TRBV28 TGTGCCAGCAGTTTCCCCGACAGAAATGAGCAGTTCTTC CASSFPDRNEQFF
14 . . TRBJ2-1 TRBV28 TGTGCCACCTTCTCTAGCGCGCTATACAATGAGCAGTTCTTC CATFSSALYNEQFF
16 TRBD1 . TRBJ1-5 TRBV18 TGTGCCAGCTCACCCGGGACAGGCGACAACAATCAGCCCCAGCATTTT CASSPGTGDNNQPQHF
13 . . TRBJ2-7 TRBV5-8 TGTGCCAGCAGCTTAAGGGGATCCTACGAGCAGTACTTC CASSLRGSYEQYF
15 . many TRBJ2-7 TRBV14 TGTGCCAGCAGCCAAGTCTGGGGCAGACACTACGAGCAGTACTTC CASSQVWGRHYEQYF
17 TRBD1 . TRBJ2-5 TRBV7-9 TGTGCCAGCAGCTTTAGTGGCGGGACAGGGGTGCAAGAGACCCAGTACTTC CASSFSGGTGVQETQYF
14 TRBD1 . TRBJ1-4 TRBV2 TGTGCCAGCAGCTCCGGGACAGGGGTTGAAAAACTGTTTTTT CASSSGTGVEKLFF
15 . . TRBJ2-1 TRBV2 TGTGCCAGCAATGACTTAGGACTGCAACCCAATGAGCAGTTCTTC CASNDLGLQPNEQFF
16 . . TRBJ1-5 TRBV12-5 TGTGCTAGTGGTTTGTCAGGGGTAACACGCAATCAGCCCCAGCATTTT CASGLSGVTRNQPQHF
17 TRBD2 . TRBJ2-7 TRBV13 TGTGCCAGCAGCTTAGGGTCTAGCGGGAGGCGCCCTCACGAGCAGTACTTC CASSLGSSGRRPHEQYF
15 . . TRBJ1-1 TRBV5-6 TGTGCCAGCAGCTTGGACCGGGGGGCCTCCACTGAAGCTTTCTTT CASSLDRGASTEAFF
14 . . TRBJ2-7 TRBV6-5 TGTGCCAGCAGTTACTGGCGGGCCGGAAACGAGCAGTACTTC CASSYWRAGNEQYF
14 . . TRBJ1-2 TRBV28 TGTGCCAGCAGTCGGACGGGAACTAACTTTGGCTACACCTTC CASSRTGTNFGYTF
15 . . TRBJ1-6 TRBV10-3 TGTGCCATCTGCGAGGGTGAGAACTATAATTCACCCCTCCACTTT CAICEGENYNSPLHF
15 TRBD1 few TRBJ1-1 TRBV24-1 TGTGCCACCAGTGACCCCGGACAGGGGAACACTGAAGCTTTCTTT CATSDPGQGNTEAFF
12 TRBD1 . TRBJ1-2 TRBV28 TGTGCCAGCAGTTTAAACAGGGGTGGCTACACCTTC CASSLNRGGYTF
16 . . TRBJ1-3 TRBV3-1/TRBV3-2 TGTGCCAGCAGCCAAGACAGGTCTTACTCTGGAAACACCATATATTTT CASSQDRSYSGNTIYF